This T cell receptor beta chain was found in a study of cytomegalovirus exposure and HLA in healthy donors. Study results and limitations: A list of approximately 150 TCR beta chains associated with cytomegalovirus was given. TRBV6-2, TRBV6-3 and other indistinguishable V segments were excluded. A missense DCLRE1C variant was associated with V- and J-gene trimming of TCR beta chains in a later analysis, and an independent cohort replicated the association.

Germline V gene sequence: CDR1 SEHNR, CDR2 FQNEAQ (reference sequence). The CDR3 extends over 17 amino acids. It was with 60 Vbeta and 13 Jbeta primers that the PCR ran. Repertoires were generated with immunoSEQ multiplex PCR, while TCRdb's copy carries only in-frame clones and drops some. The sample includes some 120,000 clones, roughly 80% of them seen just once. Turning to this clone: Its specificity is unknown.

The genes are TRBV7-9 and TRBJ2-5; 10 bases agree with TRBD1. Near its end, the DNA agrees better with TRBJ2-7, so the J call may be wrong. The sample comprised PBMCs. The clonotype was recovered from a young man in good health and CMV-seronegative. The CDR3 DNA sequence: TGTGCCAGCAGCTTAGCAAACTCCGGGACAGGGGCCCACGAGCAGTACTTC. Amino acid sequence: CASSLANSGTGAHEQYF.